The source of this T cell receptor beta chain is a study of blood T cell repertoires in COVID-19. Produced via immunoSEQ multiplex PCR; TCRdb's table is partial and in-frame only. The table shows fewer than 250,000 clones, with around 90% occurring only once. From germline, CDR1 is SGHRS and CDR2 YFSETQ. The germline V and J ends were trimmed by 2 bases and 1 base, with 16 bases remaining between them. The CDR3 consists of 16 residues. The genes are TRBV5-1 and TRBJ2-7; possible D gene TRBD1, 6 bases. Sequencing used PBMCs or T cells enriched from blood (not recorded which). This sequence originates from a young man who had been exposed to COVID-19. Here the CDR3 reads CASSFDSGATSYEQYF. In nucleotides, the CDR3 is TGCGCCAGCAGCTTCGACTCAGGGGCGACTTCCTACGAGCAGTACTTC.